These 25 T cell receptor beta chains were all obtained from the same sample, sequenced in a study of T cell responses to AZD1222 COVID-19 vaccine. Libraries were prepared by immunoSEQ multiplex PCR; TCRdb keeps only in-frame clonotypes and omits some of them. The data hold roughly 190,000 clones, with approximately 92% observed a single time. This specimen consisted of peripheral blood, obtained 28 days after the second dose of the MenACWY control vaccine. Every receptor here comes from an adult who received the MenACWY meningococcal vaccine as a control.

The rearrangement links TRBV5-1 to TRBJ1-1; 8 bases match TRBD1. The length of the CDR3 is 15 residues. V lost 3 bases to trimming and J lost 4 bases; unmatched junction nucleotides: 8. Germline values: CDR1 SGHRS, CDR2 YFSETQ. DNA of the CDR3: TGCGCCAGCAGCTCAGGACAGGGAGGGATCACTGAAGCTTTCTTT. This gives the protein CASSSGQGGITEAFF.

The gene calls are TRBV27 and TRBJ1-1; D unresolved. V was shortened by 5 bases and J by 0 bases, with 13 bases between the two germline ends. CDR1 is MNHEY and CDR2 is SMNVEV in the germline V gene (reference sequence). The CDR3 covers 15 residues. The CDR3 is CASSPLKRMNTEAFF. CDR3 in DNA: TGTGCCAGCAGTCCATTGAAGAGAATGAACACTGAAGCTTTCTTT.

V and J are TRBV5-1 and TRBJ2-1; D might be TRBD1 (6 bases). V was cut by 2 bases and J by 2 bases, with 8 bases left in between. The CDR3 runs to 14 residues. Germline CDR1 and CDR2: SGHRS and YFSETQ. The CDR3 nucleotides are TGCGCCAGCAGCTTTCGACAGGCCTACAATGAGCAGTTCTTC. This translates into CASSFRQAYNEQFF.

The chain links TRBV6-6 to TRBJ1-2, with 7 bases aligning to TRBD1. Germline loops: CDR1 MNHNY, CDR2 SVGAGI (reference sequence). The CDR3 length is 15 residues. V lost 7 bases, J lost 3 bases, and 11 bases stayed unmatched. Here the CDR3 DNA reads TGTGCCAGCACCGGGGAGGGGGCCGGGGACTATGGCTACACCTTC. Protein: CASTGEGAGDYGYTF.

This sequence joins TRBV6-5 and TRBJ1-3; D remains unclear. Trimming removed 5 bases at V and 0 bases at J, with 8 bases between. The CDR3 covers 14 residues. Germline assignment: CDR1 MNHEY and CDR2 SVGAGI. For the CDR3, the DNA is TGTGCCAGCAGTCCAGACAACTCTGGAAACACCATATATTTT. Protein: CASSPDNSGNTIYF.

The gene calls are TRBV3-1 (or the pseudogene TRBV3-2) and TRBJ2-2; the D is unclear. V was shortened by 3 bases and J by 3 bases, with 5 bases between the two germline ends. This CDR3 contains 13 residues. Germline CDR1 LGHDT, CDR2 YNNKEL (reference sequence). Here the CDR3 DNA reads TGTGCCAGCAGCCATCCCTACACCGGGGAGCTGTTTTTT. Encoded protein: CASSHPYTGELFF.

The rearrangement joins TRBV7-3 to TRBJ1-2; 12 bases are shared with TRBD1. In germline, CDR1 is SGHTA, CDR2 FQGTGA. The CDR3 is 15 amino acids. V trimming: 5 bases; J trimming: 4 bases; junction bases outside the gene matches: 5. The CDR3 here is CASSQGTGGAYGYTF. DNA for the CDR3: TGTGCCAGCAGCCAAGGGACAGGGGGCGCCTATGGCTACACCTTC.

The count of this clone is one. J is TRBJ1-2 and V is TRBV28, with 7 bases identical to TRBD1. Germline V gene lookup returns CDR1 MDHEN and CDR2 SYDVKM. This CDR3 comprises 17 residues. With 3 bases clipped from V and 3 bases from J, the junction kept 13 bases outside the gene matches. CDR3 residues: CASSLALEAGGYYGYTF. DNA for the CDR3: TGTGCCAGCAGTTTGGCCCTGGAAGCAGGGGGGTACTATGGCTACACCTTC.

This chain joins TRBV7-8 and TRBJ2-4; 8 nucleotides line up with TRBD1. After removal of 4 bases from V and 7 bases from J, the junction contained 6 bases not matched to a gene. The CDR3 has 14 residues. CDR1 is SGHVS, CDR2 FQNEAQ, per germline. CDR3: CASSSGQGNNIQYF. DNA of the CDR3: TGTGCCAGCAGCTCCGGACAGGGTAATAACATTCAGTACTTC.

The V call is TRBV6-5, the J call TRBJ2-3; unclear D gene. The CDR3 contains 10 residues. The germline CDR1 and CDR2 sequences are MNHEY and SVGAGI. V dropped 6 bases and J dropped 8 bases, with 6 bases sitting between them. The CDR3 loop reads CASSPSTQYF. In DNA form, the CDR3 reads TGTGCCAGCAGCCCAAGTACGCAGTATTTT.

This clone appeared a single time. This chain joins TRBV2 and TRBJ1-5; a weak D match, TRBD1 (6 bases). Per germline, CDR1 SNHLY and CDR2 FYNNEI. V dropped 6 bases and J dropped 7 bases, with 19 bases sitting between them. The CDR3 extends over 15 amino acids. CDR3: CASSEQTQGRQPQHF. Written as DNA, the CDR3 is TGTGCCAGCAGCGAACAGACTCAGGGGAGACAGCCCCAGCATTTT.

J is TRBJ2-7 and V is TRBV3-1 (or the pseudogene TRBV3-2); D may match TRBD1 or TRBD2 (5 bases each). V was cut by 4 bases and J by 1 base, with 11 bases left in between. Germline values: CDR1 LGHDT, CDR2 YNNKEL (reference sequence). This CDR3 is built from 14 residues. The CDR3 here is CASSRDRNSYEQYF. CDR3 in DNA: TGTGCCAGCAGCCGGGACCGGAATTCCTACGAGCAGTACTTC.

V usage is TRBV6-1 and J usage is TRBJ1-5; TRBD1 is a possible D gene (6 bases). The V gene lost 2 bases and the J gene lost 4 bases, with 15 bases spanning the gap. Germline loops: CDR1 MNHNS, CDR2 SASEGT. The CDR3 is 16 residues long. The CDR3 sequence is CASSEMGAANNQPQHF. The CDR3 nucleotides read TGTGCCAGCAGTGAAATGGGGGCCGCCAATAATCAGCCCCAGCATTTT.

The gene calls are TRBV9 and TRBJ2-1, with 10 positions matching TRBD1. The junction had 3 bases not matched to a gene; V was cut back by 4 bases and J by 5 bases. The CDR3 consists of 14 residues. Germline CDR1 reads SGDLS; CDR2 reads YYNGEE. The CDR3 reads CASSPGTGDNEQFF. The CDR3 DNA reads TGTGCCAGCAGCCCAGGGACAGGGGACAATGAGCAGTTCTTC.

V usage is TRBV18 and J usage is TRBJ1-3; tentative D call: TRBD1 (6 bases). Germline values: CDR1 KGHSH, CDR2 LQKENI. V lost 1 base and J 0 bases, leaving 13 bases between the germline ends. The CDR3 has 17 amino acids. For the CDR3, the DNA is TGTGCCAGCTCACCACTACGGGGGCCAAGCTCTGGAAACACCATATATTTT. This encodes CASSPLRGPSSGNTIYF. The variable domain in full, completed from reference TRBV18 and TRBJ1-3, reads NAGVMQNPRHLVRRRGQEARLRCSPMKGHSHVYWYRQLPEEGLKFMVYLQKENIIDESGMPKERFSAEFPKEGPSILRIQQVVRGDSAAYFCASSPLRGPSSGNTIYFGEGSWLTVV.

CDR3 in amino acids: CATSASLGGASEKLFF. CDR3 nucleotides: TGTGCCACCAGTGCTTCCCTTGGGGGGGCCAGTGAAAAACTGTTTTTT. The V call is TRBV24-1, the J call TRBJ1-4; TRBD1 might be the D (6 bases). Trimming cost V 5 bases and J 7 bases, with 19 bases left between them. The germline V gene has CDR1 KGHDR and CDR2 SFDVKD. The CDR3 contains 16 residues.

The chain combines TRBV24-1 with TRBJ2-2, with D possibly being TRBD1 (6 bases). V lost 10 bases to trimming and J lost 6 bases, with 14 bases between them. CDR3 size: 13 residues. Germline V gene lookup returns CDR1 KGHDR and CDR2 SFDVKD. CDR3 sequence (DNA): TGTGCCACAGCCCACAGGGTCGCCGGGGAGCTGTTTTTT. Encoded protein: CATAHRVAGELFF.

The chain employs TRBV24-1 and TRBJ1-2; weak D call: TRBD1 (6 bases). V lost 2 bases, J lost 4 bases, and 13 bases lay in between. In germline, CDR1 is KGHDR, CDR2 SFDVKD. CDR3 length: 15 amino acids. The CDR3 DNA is TGTGCCACCAGTGATTCCCGGACGGGGGCCTATGGCTACACCTTC. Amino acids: CATSDSRTGAYGYTF.

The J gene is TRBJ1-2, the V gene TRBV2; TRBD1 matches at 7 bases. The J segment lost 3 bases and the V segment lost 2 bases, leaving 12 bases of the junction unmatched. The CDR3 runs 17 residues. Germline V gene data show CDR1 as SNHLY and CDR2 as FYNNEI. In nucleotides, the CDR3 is TGTGCCAGCAGTGAAACAAAATCCGGGACAGAACACTATGGCTACACCTTC. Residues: CASSETKSGTEHYGYTF.

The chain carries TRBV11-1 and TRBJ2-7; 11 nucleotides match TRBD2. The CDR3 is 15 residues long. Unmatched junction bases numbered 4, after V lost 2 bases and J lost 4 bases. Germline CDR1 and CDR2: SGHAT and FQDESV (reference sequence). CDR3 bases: TGTGCCAGCAGCTTATTAACTAGCGGGAGTTACGAGCAGTACTTC. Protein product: CASSLLTSGSYEQYF.

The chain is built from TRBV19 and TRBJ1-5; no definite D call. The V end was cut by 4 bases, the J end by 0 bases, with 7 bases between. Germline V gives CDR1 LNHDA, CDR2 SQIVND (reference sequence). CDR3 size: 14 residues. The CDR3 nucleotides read TGTGCCAGTAGTACGAGGCATAGCAATCAGCCCCAGCATTTT. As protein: CASSTRHSNQPQHF.

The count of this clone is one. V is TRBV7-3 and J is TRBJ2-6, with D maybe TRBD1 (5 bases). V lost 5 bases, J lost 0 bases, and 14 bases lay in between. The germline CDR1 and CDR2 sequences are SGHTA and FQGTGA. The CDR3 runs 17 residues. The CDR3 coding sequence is TGTGCCAGCAGCCCCGAATTTAGGGGCTCTGGGGCCAACGTCCTGACTTTC. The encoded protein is CASSPEFRGSGANVLTF.

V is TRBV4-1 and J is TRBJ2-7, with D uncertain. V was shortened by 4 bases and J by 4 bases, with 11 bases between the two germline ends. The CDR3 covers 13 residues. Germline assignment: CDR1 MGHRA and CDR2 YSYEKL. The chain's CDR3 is CASSPDNAYEQYF. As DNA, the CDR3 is TGCGCCAGCAGCCCAGATAATGCGTACGAGCAGTACTTC.

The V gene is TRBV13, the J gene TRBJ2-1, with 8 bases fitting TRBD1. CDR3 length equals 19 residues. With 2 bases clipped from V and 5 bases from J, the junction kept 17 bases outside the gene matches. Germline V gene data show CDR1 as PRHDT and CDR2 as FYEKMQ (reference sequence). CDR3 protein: CASSLRGTGGRRAHNEQFF. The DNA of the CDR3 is TGTGCCAGCAGCTTAAGAGGGACAGGCGGCCGTAGGGCCCACAATGAGCAGTTCTTC.

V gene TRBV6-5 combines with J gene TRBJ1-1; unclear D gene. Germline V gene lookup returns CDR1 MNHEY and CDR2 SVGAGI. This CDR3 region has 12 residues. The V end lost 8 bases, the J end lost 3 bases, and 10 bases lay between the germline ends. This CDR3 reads CASCRVDTEAFF. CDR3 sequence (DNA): TGTGCCAGCTGTAGGGTTGACACTGAAGCTTTCTTT.